Below, one TCR beta chain is given with its context. The antigen is unknown. Method: immunoSEQ multiplex PCR; TCRdb's copy keeps in-frame clones and lacks some. The table records roughly 95,000 clones, roughly 78% of them present only once. This entry is derived from a study of fetal regulatory T cell absence and autoimmunity. For the study at large: IPEX patients had exocrine pancreas autoimmunity without clinical diabetes. Study results and caveats: Antigen-driven pancreatic autoimmunity before birth in IPEX was inferred from oligoclonal enrichment. Broadly similar TRB gene family usage was seen in pancreas and cord blood. Some top pancreas TCR clones were over 85-fold enriched versus cord blood.

The CDR3 runs to 13 residues. V gave up 5 bases and J gave up 7 bases, with 11 bases separating them. In germline, CDR1 is SEHNR, CDR2 FQNEAQ (reference sequence). Sequencing was performed on pancreas tissue. The receptor comes from a male donor with IPEX syndrome. V gene TRBV7-9 combines with J gene TRBJ1-4; D is uncertain. CDR3: CASSPPGGEKLFF. CDR3 DNA: TGTGCCAGCAGCCCCCCAGGAGGTGAAAAACTGTTTTTT.